This T cell receptor beta chain derives from a study of blood T cell repertoires in COVID-19. In the study overall: Samples came from the United States, Italy and Spain, spanning acute and convalescent COVID-19. Nucleic acid was either cDNA or gDNA, and it came from T cells, B-cell-depleted T cells, or PBMCs.

Original analysis: Nucleated cell number was recorded as an estimate derived from reference gene primer amplification. Some clones are missing from TCRdb's copy, which holds only in-frame ones; the method was immunoSEQ multiplex PCR. Clonal size and the V and J genes are those of that table, whereas D and trimming came from the DNA. The sample has about 300,000 clones, roughly 90% seen once; the top ten hold roughly 5%. The V gene's germline CDR1 is SGHNT and CDR2 YYREEE (reference sequence). The length of the CDR3 is 15 residues. Trimming removed 4 bases from V and 6 bases from J, with 20 bases in between.

The TCR comes from a man between 40 and 49 years old with acute or convalescent COVID-19. The sequencing input was peripheral blood. The chain combines TRBV5-4 with TRBJ2-7; possible D gene TRBD1, 6 bases. CDR3 residues: CASSLPGQGIGEQYF. Written as DNA, the CDR3 is TGTGCCAGCAGCCTGCCCGGGCAGGGGATCGGCGAGCAGTACTTC.